This T cell receptor (beta chain) is from a study of blood T cell repertoires in COVID-19. Libraries were prepared by immunoSEQ multiplex PCR; TCRdb keeps only in-frame clonotypes and omits some of them. The data contain just over 90,000 clones, about nine tenths of them seen just once; the ten biggest clones take up 1.5%. In germline, CDR1 is SGHTS, CDR2 YDEGEE. The V end was cut by 1 base, the J end by 2 bases, with 4 bases between. This CDR3 is 13 amino acids long. This clonotype was obtained from a human donor with active COVID-19. The donor label of this sample is uncertain. Source material: peripheral blood. V and J are TRBV5-8 and TRBJ1-3; D uncertain. For the CDR3, the DNA is TGTGCCAGCAGCTTGCGGGCTGGAAACACCATATATTTT. Translation gives CASSLRAGNTIYF.